This T cell receptor (beta chain) was documented in a study of T-cell memory formation after mild COVID-19. Across the whole study: Most TCR clusters belonged to a single donor. General observations from the study: Contracting clones from day 15 to 85 showed balanced CD4/CD8; later expanders favored CD4+. Detection of some responders pre-infection suggested pre-existing cross-reactive memory T cells participated.

J lost 4 bases, V lost 3 bases, and 7 bases had no gene match. Germline CDR1 reads SGHRS; CDR2 reads YFSETQ. The length of the CDR3 is 14 residues. MiXCR was run by TCRdb on the 5' RACE reads, yielding one entry per CDR3 protein. The table includes 75,000 to 95,000 distinct CDR3 sequences, over 13% detected once. This clonotype showed up just a few times. Its antigen is undetermined. Sample: PBMCs or a T cell subset sorted from them (not recorded which). The chain uses TRBV5-1 and TRBJ2-7, with 7 nucleotides matching TRBD2. This clonotype was obtained from a man aged 18 to 30 who had mild COVID-19 (a few samples of this study predate the infection). Cell type and time point are not known. Written as DNA, the CDR3 is TGCGCCAGCAGCTCGGACCTAGCGGAATACGAGCAGTACTTC. Its protein product is CASSSDLAEYEQYF. The whole variable domain, filled in from reference TRBV5-1 and TRBJ2-7, reads KAGVTQTPRYLIKTRGQQVTLSCSPISGHRSVSWYQQTPGQGLQFLFEYFSETQRNKGNFPGRFSGRQFSNSRSEMNVSTLELGDSALYLCASSSDLAEYEQYFGPGTRLTVT.